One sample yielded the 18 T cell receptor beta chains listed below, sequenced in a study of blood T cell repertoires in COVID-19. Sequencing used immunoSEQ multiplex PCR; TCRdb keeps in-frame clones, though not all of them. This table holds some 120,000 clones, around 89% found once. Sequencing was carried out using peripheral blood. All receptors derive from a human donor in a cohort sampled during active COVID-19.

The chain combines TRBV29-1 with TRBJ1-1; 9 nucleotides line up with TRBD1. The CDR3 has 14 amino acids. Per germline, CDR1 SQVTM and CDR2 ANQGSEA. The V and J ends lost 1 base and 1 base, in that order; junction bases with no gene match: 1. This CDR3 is CSVEVGQGNTEAFF. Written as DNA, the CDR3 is TGCAGCGTTGAAGTGGGACAGGGGAACACTGAAGCTTTCTTT.

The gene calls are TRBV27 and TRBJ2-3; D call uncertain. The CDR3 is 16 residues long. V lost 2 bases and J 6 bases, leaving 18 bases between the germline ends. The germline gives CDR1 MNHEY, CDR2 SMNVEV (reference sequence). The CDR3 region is CASSLGPVRTFDTQYF. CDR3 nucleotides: TGTGCCAGCAGTTTAGGTCCAGTTCGCACATTCGATACGCAGTATTTT.

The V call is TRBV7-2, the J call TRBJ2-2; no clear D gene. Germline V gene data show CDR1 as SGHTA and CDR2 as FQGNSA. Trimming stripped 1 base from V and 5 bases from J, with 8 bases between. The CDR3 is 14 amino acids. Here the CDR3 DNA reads TGTGCCAGCAGCTTAGTGAAAGCAACCGGGGAGCTGTTTTTT. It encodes CASSLVKATGELFF.

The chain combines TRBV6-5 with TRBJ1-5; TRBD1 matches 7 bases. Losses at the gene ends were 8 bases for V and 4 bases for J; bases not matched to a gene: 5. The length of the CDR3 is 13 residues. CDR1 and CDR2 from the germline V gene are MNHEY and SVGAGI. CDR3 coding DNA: TGTGCCAGCCACCGGGACAGAAATCAGCCCCAGCATTTT. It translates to CASHRDRNQPQHF.

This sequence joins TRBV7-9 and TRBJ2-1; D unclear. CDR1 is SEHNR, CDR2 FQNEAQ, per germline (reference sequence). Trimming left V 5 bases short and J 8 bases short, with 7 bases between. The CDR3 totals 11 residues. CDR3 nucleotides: TGTGCCAGCAGCCGCGGAGATGAGCAGTTCTTC. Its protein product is CASSRGDEQFF.

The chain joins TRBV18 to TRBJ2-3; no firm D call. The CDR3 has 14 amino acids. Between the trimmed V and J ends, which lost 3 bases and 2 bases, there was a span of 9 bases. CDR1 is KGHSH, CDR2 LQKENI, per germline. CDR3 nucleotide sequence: TGTGCCAGCTCACCCCAAACATACACAGATACGCAGTATTTT. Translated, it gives CASSPQTYTDTQYF.

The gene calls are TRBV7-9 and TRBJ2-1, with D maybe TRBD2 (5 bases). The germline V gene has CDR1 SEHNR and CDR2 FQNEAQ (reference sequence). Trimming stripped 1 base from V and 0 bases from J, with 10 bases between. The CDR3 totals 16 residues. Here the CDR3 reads CASSLVALSSYNEQFF. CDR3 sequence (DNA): TGTGCCAGCAGCTTAGTAGCGCTTAGCTCCTACAATGAGCAGTTCTTC.

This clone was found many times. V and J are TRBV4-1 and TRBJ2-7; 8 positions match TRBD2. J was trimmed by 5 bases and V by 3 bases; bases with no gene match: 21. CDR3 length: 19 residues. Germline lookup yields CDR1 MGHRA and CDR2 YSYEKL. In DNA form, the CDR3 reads TGCGCCAGCAGCCAGGGTTTAAGAACTAGCGGCCTTTTCCTACACGAGCAGTACTTC. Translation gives CASSQGLRTSGLFLHEQYF.

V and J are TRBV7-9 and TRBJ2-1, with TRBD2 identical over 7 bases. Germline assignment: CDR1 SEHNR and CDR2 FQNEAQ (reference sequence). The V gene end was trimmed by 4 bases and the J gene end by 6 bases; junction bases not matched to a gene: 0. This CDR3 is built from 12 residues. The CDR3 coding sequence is TGTGCCAGCAGCTGGACTAGCAATGAGCAGTTCTTC. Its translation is CASSWTSNEQFF.

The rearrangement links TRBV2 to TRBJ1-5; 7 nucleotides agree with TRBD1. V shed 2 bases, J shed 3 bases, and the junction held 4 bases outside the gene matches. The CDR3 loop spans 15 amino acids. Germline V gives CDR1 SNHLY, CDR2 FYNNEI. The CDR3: CASSEWTGNNQPQHF. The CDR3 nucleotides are TGTGCCAGCAGTGAATGGACAGGAAACAATCAGCCCCAGCATTTT.

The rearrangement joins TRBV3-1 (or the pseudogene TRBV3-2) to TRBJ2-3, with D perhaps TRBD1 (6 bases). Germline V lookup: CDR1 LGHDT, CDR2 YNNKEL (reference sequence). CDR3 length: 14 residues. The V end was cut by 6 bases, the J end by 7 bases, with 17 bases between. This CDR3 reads CASRGAGTRYTQYF. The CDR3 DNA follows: TGTGCCAGCAGGGGGGCGGGCACACGTTATACGCAGTATTTT.

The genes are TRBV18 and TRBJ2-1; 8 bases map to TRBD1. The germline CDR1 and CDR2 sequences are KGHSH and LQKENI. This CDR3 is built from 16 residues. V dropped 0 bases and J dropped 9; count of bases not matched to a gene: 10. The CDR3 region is CASSPPSQGAKVEQFF. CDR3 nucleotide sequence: TGTGCCAGCTCACCACCGAGTCAGGGGGCCAAGGTTGAGCAGTTCTTC.

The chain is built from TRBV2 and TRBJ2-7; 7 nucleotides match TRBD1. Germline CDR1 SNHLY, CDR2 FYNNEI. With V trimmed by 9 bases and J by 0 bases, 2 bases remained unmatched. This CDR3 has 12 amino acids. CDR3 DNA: TGTGCCAGACGGGACAGCTCCTACGAGCAGTACTTC. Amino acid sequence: CARRDSSYEQYF.

The CDR3 region is CASSIAGQLYEQYF. CDR3 in DNA: TGTGCCAGTAGTATAGCGGGACAGCTTTACGAGCAGTACTTC. This chain uses TRBV19 with TRBJ2-7, with TRBD1 matching 7 bases. The CDR3 is 14 residues long. The V gene end was trimmed by 1 base and the J gene end by 4 bases; junction bases not matched to a gene: 4. Germline lookup yields CDR1 LNHDA and CDR2 SQIVND (reference sequence).

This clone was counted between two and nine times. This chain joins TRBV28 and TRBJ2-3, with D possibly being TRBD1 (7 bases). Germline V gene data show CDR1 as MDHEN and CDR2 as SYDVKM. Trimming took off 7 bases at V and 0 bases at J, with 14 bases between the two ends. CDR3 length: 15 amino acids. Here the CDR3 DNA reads TGTGCCAGCAAAAGGCGGGACAGCAGCACAGATACGCAGTATTTT. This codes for CASKRRDSSTDTQYF.

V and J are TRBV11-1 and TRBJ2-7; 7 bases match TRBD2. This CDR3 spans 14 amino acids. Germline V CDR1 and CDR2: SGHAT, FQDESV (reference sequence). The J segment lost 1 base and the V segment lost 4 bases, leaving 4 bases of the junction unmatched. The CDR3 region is CASSSGLESYEQYF. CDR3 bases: TGTGCCAGCAGCTCCGGACTAGAATCCTACGAGCAGTACTTC.

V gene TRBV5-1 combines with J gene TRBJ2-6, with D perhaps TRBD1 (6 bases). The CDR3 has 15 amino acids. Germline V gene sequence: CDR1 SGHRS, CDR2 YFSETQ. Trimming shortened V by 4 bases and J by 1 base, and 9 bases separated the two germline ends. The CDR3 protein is CASSPGQSGANVLTF. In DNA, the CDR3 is TGCGCCAGCAGCCCCGGACAGTCTGGGGCCAACGTCCTGACTTTC.

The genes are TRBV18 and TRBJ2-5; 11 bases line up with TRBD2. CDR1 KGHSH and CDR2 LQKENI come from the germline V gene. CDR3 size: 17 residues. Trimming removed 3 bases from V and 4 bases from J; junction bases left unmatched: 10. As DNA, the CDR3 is TGTGCCAGCTCACCGGGGACTAGCGGTTACCTCAGAGAGACCCAGTACTTC. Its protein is CASSPGTSGYLRETQYF.